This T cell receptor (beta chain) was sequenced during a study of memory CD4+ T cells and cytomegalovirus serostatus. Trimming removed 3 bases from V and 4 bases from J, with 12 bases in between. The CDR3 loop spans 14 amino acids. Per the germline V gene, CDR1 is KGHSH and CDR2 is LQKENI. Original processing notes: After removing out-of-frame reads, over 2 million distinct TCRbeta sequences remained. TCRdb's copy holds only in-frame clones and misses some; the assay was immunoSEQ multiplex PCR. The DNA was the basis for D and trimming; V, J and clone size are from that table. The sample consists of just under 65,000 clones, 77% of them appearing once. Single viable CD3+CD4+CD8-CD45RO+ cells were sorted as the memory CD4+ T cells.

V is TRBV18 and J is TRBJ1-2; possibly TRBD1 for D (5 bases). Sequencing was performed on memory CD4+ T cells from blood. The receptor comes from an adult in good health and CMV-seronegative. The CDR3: CASSPEGPRYGYTF. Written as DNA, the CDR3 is TGTGCCAGCTCACCCGAGGGACCCCGCTATGGCTACACCTTC.